A selection of T cell receptor beta chains follows, all from one sample in a study of vaccination effects on CD4 cells after COVID-19. TCRdb's copy holds only in-frame clones and misses some; the assay was immunoSEQ multiplex PCR. The profile covers tens of thousands of clones, with about 72% appearing a single time and under 30% taken by the ten largest. Which antigens these TCRs recognize remains unknown. The sequenced sample was CD4+ T cells from PBMCs cultured without peptide, obtained before COVID-19 vaccination. The source is a human donor who had a prior SARS-CoV-2 infection. CDR3s include the opening cysteine and the closing phenylalanine or tryptophan. A D gene is named only where the DNA matches it firmly. Expanded clones are given a class, and other clones once, few, many or no size at all.

j_call d_call v_call clone_size cdr3_aa cdr3_nt
TRBJ1-2 TRBD1 TRBV4-2 NA CASSQGDRVREGYTF TGTGCCAGCAGCCAAGGCGACAGGGTAAGAGAGGGCTACACCTTC
TRBJ2-5 NA TRBV19 once CASSTRRETQYF TGTGCCAGTAGTACCCGCCGGGAGACCCAGTACTTC
TRBJ1-1 TRBD1 TRBV18 NA CASSLQGRSLQTEAFF TGTGCCAGCTCACTACAGGGGAGGTCTCTGCAGACTGAAGCTTTCTTT
TRBJ1-2 NA TRBV18 few CASSQVDGSFPGYTF TGTGCCAGCTCACAGGTCGACGGGTCCTTCCCTGGCTACACCTTC
TRBJ2-5 NA TRBV28 NA CASRLLAQETQYF TGTGCCAGCAGACTACTAGCCCAAGAGACCCAGTACTTC
TRBJ2-2 NA TRBV13 NA CASSGPSTGELFF TGTGCCAGCTCAGGACCGAGCACCGGGGAGCTGTTTTTT
TRBJ1-2 NA TRBV30 NA CAWSVMAGAGYTF TGTGCCTGGAGTGTCATGGCAGGGGCTGGCTACACCTTC
TRBJ2-5 TRBD2 TRBV9 NA CASSAGTSGQETQYF TGTGCCAGCAGCGCCGGGACTAGCGGCCAAGAGACCCAGTACTTC
TRBJ1-3 NA TRBV19 few CASSIYASSGNTIYF TGTGCCAGTAGTATCTACGCGAGCTCTGGAAACACCATATATTTT
TRBJ2-1 NA TRBV11-3 once CASSLSSRGEQFF TGTGCCAGCAGCCTTTCCTCAAGGGGTGAGCAGTTCTTC
TRBJ2-1 NA TRBV9 few CASSVVGANEQFF TGTGCCAGCAGCGTAGTGGGAGCCAATGAGCAGTTCTTC
TRBJ1-1 TRBD1 TRBV11-1 NA CASSARQGNTEAFF TGTGCCAGCAGCGCCCGACAGGGGAACACTGAAGCTTTCTTT
TRBJ1-6 NA TRBV25-1 few CASSRQINSPLHF TGTGCCAGCAGTAGACAGATAAATTCACCCCTCCACTTT
TRBJ1-6 TRBD1 TRBV2 NA CASSRGQGNSPLHF TGTGCCAGCAGTCGCGGACAGGGAAATTCACCCCTCCACTTT
TRBJ1-2 TRBD1 TRBV19 few CASSVTGFEGYTF TGTGCCAGTAGTGTGACAGGGTTTGAAGGCTACACCTTC
TRBJ1-1 NA TRBV9 NA CASSAPQGGTEAFF TGTGCCAGCAGCGCCCCACAGGGCGGCACTGAAGCTTTCTTT
TRBJ2-1 NA TRBV3-1/TRBV3-2 NA CASSLCDEQFF TGTGCCAGCAGCCTTTGCGATGAGCAGTTCTTC
TRBJ1-4 NA TRBV9 NA CASSVAGGKLFF TGTGCCAGCAGCGTAGCAGGTGGAAAACTGTTTTTT
TRBJ2-7 NA TRBV7-2 NA CASSLAGPLLNTYEQYF TGTGCCAGCAGCTTAGCGGGGCCGCTTCTGAACACGTACGAGCAGTACTTC
TRBJ1-1 TRBD1 TRBV4-2 NA CASSQPGQGRGRTNTEAFF TGTGCCAGCAGCCAACCCGGACAGGGGAGGGGTAGAACGAACACTGAAGCTTTCTTT
TRBJ1-2 TRBD1 TRBV7-8 NA CASSVQGAGDSGYTF TGTGCCAGCAGCGTACAGGGGGCAGGTGATAGTGGCTACACCTTC
TRBJ1-4 NA TRBV6-1 NA CASSDPGPATNEKLFF TGTGCCAGCAGTGATCCGGGCCCCGCAACTAATGAAAAACTGTTTTTT
TRBJ2-1 TRBD2 TRBV11-2 NA CASSPPDGSGKYNEQFF TGTGCCAGCAGCCCACCTGATGGTAGCGGGAAATACAATGAGCAGTTCTTC
TRBJ1-2 TRBD1 TRBV18 NA CASSLNTGAAPYGYTF TGTGCCAGCTCACTAAACACAGGGGCCGCCCCCTATGGCTACACCTTC